What follows are 3 T cell receptor beta chains derived from one specimen sequenced in a study of identical twins. Each CDR3 protein is one row after TCRdb ran MiXCR on the 5' RACE reads. The sample includes 350,000 to 600,000 distinct CDR3 sequences, 13% to 15% of them seen just once. This same sample was also taken into another study, of yellow fever vaccine responses in identical twins.

What was sequenced was CD4+ T cells sorted from blood. The origin of the receptors is a woman aged 18-30 years in good health.

The chain is built from TRBV25-1 and TRBJ2-1; 11 nucleotides agree with TRBD2. The V gene end was trimmed by 0 bases and the J gene end by 15 bases; junction bases not matched to a gene: 10. The CDR3 totals 15 residues. In germline, CDR1 is MGHDK, CDR2 SYGVNS. The CDR3 sequence: CASSEYGVTSGSLFF. The CDR3 nucleotides are TGTGCCAGCAGTGAATATGGCGTTACTAGCGGGAGTCTGTTCTTC.

This clonotype was found a few times. The chain is built from TRBV18 and TRBJ2-7; possibly TRBD1 for D (5 bases). Germline V gene sequence: CDR1 KGHSH, CDR2 LQKENI. V lost 2 bases to trimming and J lost 2 bases, with 13 bases between them. This CDR3 contains 15 residues. The CDR3 reads CASSPTTESTYEQYF. The CDR3 DNA follows: TGTGCCAGCTCACCAACGACAGAGTCCACCTACGAGCAGTACTTC.

The chain combines TRBV24-1 with TRBJ2-7; D possibly corresponds to TRBD1 (6 bases). Germline CDR1 KGHDR, CDR2 SFDVKD. Trimming cost V 10 bases and J 0 bases, with 12 bases left between them. CDR3 size: 13 residues. The CDR3 protein is CATQGASSYEQYF. CDR3 nucleotides: TGTGCCACACAGGGCGCCAGCTCCTACGAGCAGTACTTC.